These 5 T cell receptor beta chains were all obtained from the same sample, sequenced in a study of blood T cells in healthy people across ages. A sample-barcoded 5' primer and a J-beta primer mix were used in a second PCR of about 7 to 12 cycles. TCRdb independently ran MiXCR on the 5' RACE reads; one entry per CDR3 protein. This sample has 700,000 to 850,000 distinct CDR3 sequences, with approximately 35% found just once. The sequenced material came from blood. The receptor source for this set is a man between 18 and 35 years old in good health.

This clonotype was seen more than once but under ten times. The rearrangement uses TRBV30 and TRBJ2-4; 9 nucleotides match TRBD1. CDR1 GTSNPN and CDR2 SVGIG come from the germline V gene (reference sequence). V lost 5 bases and J lost 2; bases outside the gene matches: 16. The CDR3 has 18 residues. The CDR3 DNA is TGTGCCTGGGCCCCACCGCCGACAGGGGGTGGATCCAAAAACATTCAGTACTTC. Protein: CAWAPPPTGGGSKNIQYF.

A word on this clonotype: A read error may explain this, as a much larger clone is one base away. V usage is TRBV12-3 or TRBV12-4 and J usage is TRBJ2-1; the match to TRBD1 covers 7 bases. This CDR3 has 15 residues. Trimming cost V 7 bases and J 0 bases; bases outside gene matches: 6. In DNA form, the CDR3 reads TGTGCCAGCACCCAGACAGGGAGCTCCTACAATGAGCAGTTCTTC. Encoded protein: CASTQTGSSYNEQFF.

V usage is TRBV6-2 or TRBV6-3 and J usage is TRBJ2-5; 9 bases are shared with TRBD1. With the DNA end fitting TRBJ2-7 better, the J assignment may be wrong. The CDR3 consists of 15 residues. Germline-derived CDR1 and CDR2 are MNHEY and SVGEGT. In DNA, the CDR3 is TGTGCCAGCAGTTACGGCGGGACAGGGAAGTCCGAGCAGTACTTC. Its protein product is CASSYGGTGKSEQYF.

In this sample, this clonotype turned up a few times. This sequence joins TRBV6-1 and TRBJ1-1, with TRBD1 matching 7 bases. Trimming at V came to 4 bases and at J to 1 base, leaving 6 bases not matched to a gene. This CDR3 spans 15 amino acids. In germline, CDR1 is MNHNS, CDR2 SASEGT. The CDR3 spells CASSGPGGKNTEAFF. As DNA, the CDR3 is TGTGCCAGCAGTGGACCAGGGGGGAAGAACACTGAAGCTTTCTTT.

The chain uses TRBV10-3 and TRBJ2-3, with 11 bases matching TRBD2. The germline V gene has CDR1 ENHRY and CDR2 SYGVKD. The J segment lost 0 bases and the V segment lost 6 bases, leaving 2 bases of the junction unmatched. This CDR3 has 15 amino acids. CDR3 in DNA: TGTGCCATCAGCAGACTAGCGGGGAGCACAGATACGCAGTATTTT. Its protein is CAISRLAGSTDTQYF.